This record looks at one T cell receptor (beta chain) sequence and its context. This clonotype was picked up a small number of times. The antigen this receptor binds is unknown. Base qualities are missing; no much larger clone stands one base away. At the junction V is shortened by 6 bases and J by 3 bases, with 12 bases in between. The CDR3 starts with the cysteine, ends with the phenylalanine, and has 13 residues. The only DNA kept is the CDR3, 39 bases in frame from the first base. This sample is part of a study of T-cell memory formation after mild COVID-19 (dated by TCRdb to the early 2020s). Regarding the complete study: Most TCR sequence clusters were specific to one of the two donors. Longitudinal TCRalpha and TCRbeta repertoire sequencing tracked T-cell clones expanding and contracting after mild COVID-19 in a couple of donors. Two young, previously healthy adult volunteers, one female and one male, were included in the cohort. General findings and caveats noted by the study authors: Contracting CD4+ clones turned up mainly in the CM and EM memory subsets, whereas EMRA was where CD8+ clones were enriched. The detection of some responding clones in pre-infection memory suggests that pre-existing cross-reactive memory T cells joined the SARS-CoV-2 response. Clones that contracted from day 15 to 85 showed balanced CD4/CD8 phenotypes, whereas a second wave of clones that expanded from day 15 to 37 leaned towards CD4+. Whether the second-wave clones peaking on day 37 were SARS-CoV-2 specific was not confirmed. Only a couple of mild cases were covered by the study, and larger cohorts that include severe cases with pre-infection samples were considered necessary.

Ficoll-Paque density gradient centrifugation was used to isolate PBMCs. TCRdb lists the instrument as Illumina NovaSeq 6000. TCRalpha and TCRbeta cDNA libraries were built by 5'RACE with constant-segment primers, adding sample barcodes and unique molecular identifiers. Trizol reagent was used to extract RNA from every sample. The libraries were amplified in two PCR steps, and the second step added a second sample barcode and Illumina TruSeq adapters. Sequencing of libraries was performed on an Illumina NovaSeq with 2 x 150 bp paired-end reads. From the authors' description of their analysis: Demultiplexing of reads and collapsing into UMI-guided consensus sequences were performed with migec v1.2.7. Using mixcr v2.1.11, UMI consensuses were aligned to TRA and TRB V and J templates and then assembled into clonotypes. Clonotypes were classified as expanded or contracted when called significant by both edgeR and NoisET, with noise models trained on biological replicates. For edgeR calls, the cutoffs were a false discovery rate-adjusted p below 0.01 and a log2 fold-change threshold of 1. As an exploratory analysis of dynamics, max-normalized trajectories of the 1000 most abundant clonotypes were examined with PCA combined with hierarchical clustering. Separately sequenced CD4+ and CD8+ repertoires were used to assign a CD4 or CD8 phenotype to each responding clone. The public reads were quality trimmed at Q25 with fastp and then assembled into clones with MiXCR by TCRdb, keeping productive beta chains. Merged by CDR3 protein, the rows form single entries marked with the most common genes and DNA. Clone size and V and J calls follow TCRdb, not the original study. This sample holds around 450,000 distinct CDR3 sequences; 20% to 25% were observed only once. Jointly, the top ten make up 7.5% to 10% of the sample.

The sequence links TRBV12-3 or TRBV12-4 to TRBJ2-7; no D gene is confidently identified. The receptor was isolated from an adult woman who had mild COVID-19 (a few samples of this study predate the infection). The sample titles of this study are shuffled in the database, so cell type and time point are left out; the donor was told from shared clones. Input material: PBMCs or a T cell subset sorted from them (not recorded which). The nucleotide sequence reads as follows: TGTGCCAGCAGAGCGTCCTGGAGCTACGAGCAGTACTTC. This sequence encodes CASRASWSYEQYF.